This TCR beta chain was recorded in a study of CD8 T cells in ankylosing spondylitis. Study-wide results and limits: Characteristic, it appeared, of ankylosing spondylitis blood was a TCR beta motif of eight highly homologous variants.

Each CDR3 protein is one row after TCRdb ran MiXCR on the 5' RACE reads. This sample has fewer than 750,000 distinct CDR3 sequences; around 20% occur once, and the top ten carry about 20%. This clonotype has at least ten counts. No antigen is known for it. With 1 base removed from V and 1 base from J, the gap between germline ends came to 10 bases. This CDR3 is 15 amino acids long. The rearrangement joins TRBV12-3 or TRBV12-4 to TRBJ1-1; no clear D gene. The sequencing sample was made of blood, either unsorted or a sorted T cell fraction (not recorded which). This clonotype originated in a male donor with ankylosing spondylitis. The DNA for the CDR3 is TGTGCCAGCAGTTTAGGGGCACACGGGAACACTGAAGCTTTCTTT. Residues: CASSLGAHGNTEAFF.